This TCR beta chain was sequenced for a study of T cells after posttransplantation cyclophosphamide. Study-wide results and caveats: TRB overlap between skin or GI tissue T cells and blood was limited. TRB clonality was highly associated with recipient CMV seropositivity and reactivation. Later blood repertoires were often dominated by clones from the donor CD8+ memory compartment.

V gave up 3 bases and J gave up 5 bases, with 13 bases separating them. The CDR3 is made up of 14 amino acids. The V gene's germline CDR1 is SGHTS and CDR2 YDEGEE. Cyclophosphamide on days +3 and +4 followed busulfan-fludarabine conditioning and a marrow graft. Data came from immunoSEQ multiplex PCR; TCRdb stores just in-frame clones and leaves some out. The sample contains some 17,000 clones, none of them singletons. This clone was detected ten times or more. Its antigen is not known. Source: PBMCs, taken after allogeneic stem cell transplant with posttransplant cyclophosphamide. This rearrangement joins TRBV5-8 to TRBJ2-3; possibly TRBD2 for D (5 bases). The sequence was collected from a female patient under 45 who received an allogeneic stem cell transplant from a related donor, was CMV-positive, and had no GVHD. The graft donor may have contributed some T cells. The CDR3 loop reads CASSWVRAKDTQYF. CDR3 sequence (DNA): TGTGCCAGCAGCTGGGTGCGGGCAAAAGATACGCAGTATTTT.